This is a list of T cell receptor beta chains from one sample in a study of cytomegalovirus exposure and HLA in healthy donors. The protocol was immunoSEQ multiplex PCR, while the TCRdb copy is restricted to in-frame clones and leaves out a portion. The table records about 140,000 clones, roughly 73% of them present only once. Sample: PBMCs. The receptor set was obtained from a female donor in good health and CMV-seronegative. The CDR3 runs from the conserved cysteine through the conserved F or W. A D gene is named only where the DNA matches it firmly. Clone size appears in some rows only: once, few, many, or a class for an expanded clone.

clone_size j_call cdr3_length v_call d_call cdr3_nt cdr3_aa
once TRBJ1-3 15 TRBV5-1 TRBD1 TGCGCCAGCAGCTTGGACAGGGGCTCTGGAAACACCATATATTTT CASSLDRGSGNTIYF
once TRBJ2-7 15 TRBV5-4 TRBD1 TGTGCCAGCAGCCCTGGGGACAGGGGCCGTCTCGAGCAGTACTTC CASSPGDRGRLEQYF
. TRBJ2-7 15 TRBV7-8 . TGTGCCAGCAGAAGGGGGATCGGACTAGGCTACGAGCAGTACTTC CASRRGIGLGYEQYF
. TRBJ2-2 14 TRBV19 . TGTGCCAGTACCAACCGCCCGGACACCGGGGAGCTGTTTTTT CASTNRPDTGELFF
. TRBJ2-7 14 TRBV6-1 TRBD1 TGTGCCAGCAGAGCCGGGACAGGGCCCTACGAGCAGTACTTC CASRAGTGPYEQYF
. TRBJ2-2 15 TRBV27 TRBD1 TGTGCCAGCAGTTTCGGTAGGGGGCTAGGCGGGGAGCTGTTTTTT CASSFGRGLGGELFF
once TRBJ2-3 14 TRBV7-3 . TGTGCCAGCAGCTTACTCCCCGGCACAGATACGCAGTATTTT CASSLLPGTDTQYF
few TRBJ1-4 15 TRBV7-9 TRBD1 TGTGCCAGAGCGAGGGGGCAGGGGGTTAATGAAAAACTGTTTTTT CARARGQGVNEKLFF
. TRBJ2-7 15 TRBV19 . TGTGCCAGTAGTATTTTCAGTGGCCCGACCTACGAGCAGTACTTC CASSIFSGPTYEQYF
. TRBJ2-2 17 TRBV9 . TGTGCCAGCAGCGAGCAGGGTGCTATCTGGAACACCGGGGAGCTGTTTTTT CASSEQGAIWNTGELFF
. TRBJ2-7 16 TRBV15 . TGTGCCACCAGCAGAGATATTGGCAGTTTCACCTACGAGCAGTACTTC CATSRDIGSFTYEQYF
. TRBJ2-2 14 TRBV28 TRBD1 TGTGCCACCCTGACAGGGGGCAGCACCGGGGAGCTGTTTTTT CATLTGGSTGELFF
once TRBJ2-7 12 TRBV6-6 . TGTGCCAGCAGTGGGAGCTCCTACGAGCAGTACTTC CASSGSSYEQYF
. TRBJ2-2 17 TRBV9 TRBD2 TGTGCCAGCAGCCTAGGGGGCGGGGGGGCAGAAACCGGGGAGCTGTTTTTT CASSLGGGGAETGELFF
. TRBJ1-2 16 TRBV6-1 TRBD1 TGTGCCAGCAGTGGGGGACAGGGTATTTCGACCTATGGCTACACCTTC CASSGGQGISTYGYTF
. TRBJ1-2 16 TRBV7-9 . TGTGCCAGCAGCTTAGCGGAAGCAGGGGTAGGGTATGGCTACACCTTC CASSLAEAGVGYGYTF
once TRBJ2-7 14 TRBV5-4 TRBD2 TGTGCCAGCAGCCTCCGGGGACTAGCGTACGAGCAGTACTTC CASSLRGLAYEQYF
. TRBJ2-3 16 TRBV5-1 TRBD2 TGCGCCAGCAGCTTGTATCAGCGGGAGGTCACAGATACGCAGTATTTT CASSLYQREVTDTQYF
. TRBJ2-5 14 TRBV5-4 TRBD1 TGTGCCAGCAGCGGGGACAGCACCCAAGAGACCCAGTACTTC CASSGDSTQETQYF
. TRBJ2-3 14 TRBV30 TRBD2 TGTGCCTGGAGCGGACTAGCGGATAAAGATACGCAGTATTTT CAWSGLADKDTQYF
. TRBJ1-1 16 TRBV19 . TGTGCCAGTAGTATACAGGGAGGAAATGGGAACACTGAAGCTTTCTTT CASSIQGGNGNTEAFF
. TRBJ1-5 14 TRBV7-2 TRBD1 TGTGCCAGCAGCCCTAGGACAGGGAATCAGCCCCAGCATTTT CASSPRTGNQPQHF
. TRBJ1-1 12 TRBV6-5 . TGTGCCAGCAGTAACGAGGTCAAGACAGCTTTCTTT CASSNEVKTAFF
. TRBJ1-1 17 TRBV11-3 TRBD1 TGTGCCAGCAGCTTAGAACGGGCAGGGGGTTTAGGAACTGAAGCTTTCTTT CASSLERAGGLGTEAFF
. TRBJ1-1 14 TRBV2 . TGTGCCAGCAGTGAACAGGGGCCCACCCGTGAAGCTTTCTTT CASSEQGPTREAFF
. TRBJ2-5 18 TRBV7-9 TRBD2 TGTGCCAGCAGCTTCACCGGGACTAGCGGGAGCCTGGGGGAGACCCAGTACTTC CASSFTGTSGSLGETQYF
. TRBJ1-2 14 TRBV7-3 TRBD1 TGTGCCAGCAGCTCGACGCACAGGGGGAATGGCTACACCTTC CASSSTHRGNGYTF
. TRBJ2-3 12 TRBV7-2 . TGTGCCAGCACCCCATTCCCAGATACGCAGTATTTT CASTPFPDTQYF
. TRBJ2-5 14 TRBV7-3 TRBD2 TGTGCCAGCAGCTCGGGACTACCCCAAGAGACCCAGTACTTC CASSSGLPQETQYF
few TRBJ2-2 15 TRBV5-1 . TGCGCCAGCAGCTTTCAGGGGACGAACACCGGGGAGCTGTTTTTT CASSFQGTNTGELFF
. TRBJ2-5 17 TRBV5-4 TRBD2 TGTGCCAGCAGCTGGGGACTAGCGGGGGGACCCAAGGAGACCCAGTACTTC CASSWGLAGGPKETQYF
once TRBJ2-2 14 TRBV2 TRBD1 TGTGCCAGCAGTGGGACAGGGGTCACCGGGGAGCTGTTTTTT CASSGTGVTGELFF
. TRBJ2-1 15 TRBV4-1 . TGCGCCAGCAGCCAATTGGGCGGGACCTGCAATGAGCAGTTCTTC CASSQLGGTCNEQFF
. TRBJ1-3 14 TRBV28 . TGTGCCAGCAGTCTTCGGACAGCTGGAAACACCATATATTTT CASSLRTAGNTIYF
. TRBJ1-4 16 TRBV4-2 . TGTGCCAGCAGCCAAGACGGGGCAGGGACTTATGAAAAACTGTTTTTT CASSQDGAGTYEKLFF
. TRBJ2-3 12 TRBV6-6 . TGTGCCAGCAGTTATATGTCCGATACGCAGTATTTT CASSYMSDTQYF
few TRBJ1-1 14 TRBV5-1 . TGCGCCAGCAGCCGGGTTGGGGGCTCGACGACGGCTTTCTTT CASSRVGGSTTAFF
. TRBJ1-5 12 TRBV18 . TGTGCCAGCTCAGGGGGGAATCAGCCCCAGCATTTT CASSGGNQPQHF
. TRBJ2-1 14 TRBV2 . TGTGCCAGCCTCCGGGACACTTCCTACAATGAGCAGTTCTTC CASLRDTSYNEQFF
. TRBJ2-7 15 TRBV11-2 TRBD2 TGTGCCAGCAGCTTACGTCTAGCGGGAGCCTACGAGCAGTACTTC CASSLRLAGAYEQYF
. TRBJ1-1 16 TRBV27 . TGTGCCAGCAGTGGCGGGGGAGAGGGAAAGAACACTGAAGCTTTCTTT CASSGGGEGKNTEAFF
. TRBJ2-7 19 TRBV9 . TGTGCCAGCAGCGTAGCCGACATGGGCGGGGCGCCGAGCCGCTACGAGCAGTACTTC CASSVADMGGAPSRYEQYF
. TRBJ2-7 14 TRBV6-5 . TGTGCCAGCAGTTATCCCATCCCACCCTACGAGCAGTACTTC CASSYPIPPYEQYF
. TRBJ2-2 14 TRBV18 . TGTGCCAGCTCACCCAGGGAGAACACCGGGGAGCTGTTTTTT CASSPRENTGELFF
. TRBJ2-7 15 TRBV27 TRBD2 TGTGCCAGCAGTTTGACTAGCGGGAGTGTGTACGAGCAGTACTTC CASSLTSGSVYEQYF
. TRBJ1-1 15 TRBV15 . TGTGCCACCAGCAGAGATCAACCAGGGGACACTGAAGCTTTCTTT CATSRDQPGDTEAFF
. TRBJ2-7 15 TRBV9 TRBD1 TGTGCCAGCAGCGCGGCGACAGGGGTAGCCTACGAGCAGTACTTC CASSAATGVAYEQYF
few TRBJ1-1 13 TRBV5-6 . TGTGCCAGCAGCTTGGTGAGGGGGACTGAAGCTTTCTTT CASSLVRGTEAFF
few TRBJ2-1 13 TRBV4-1 TRBD2 TGCGCCAGCAGCCCGCCCCGGGGGGATGAGCAGTTCTTC CASSPPRGDEQFF
few TRBJ2-7 15 TRBV6-5 TRBD2 TGTGCCAGCAGTTACTCTAGCGGGATTTCCTACGAGCAGTACTTC CASSYSSGISYEQYF
. TRBJ1-1 15 TRBV7-8 . TGTGCCAGCAGCCCCCGGACACGCGCGAACACTGAAGCTTTCTTT CASSPRTRANTEAFF
. TRBJ1-2 16 TRBV2 . TGTGCCAGCAGTGAAACCCGATTCAACAGGGCGGTCGGCTACACCTTC CASSETRFNRAVGYTF
. TRBJ2-1 14 TRBV5-6 TRBD2 TGTGCCAGCAGCTTGCCAGGGACTAGCGGGAATCGGTTCTTC CASSLPGTSGNRFF
. TRBJ2-7 15 TRBV19 . TGTGCCAGTAGTATAGTACCGGGAGCGTCCTACGAGCAGTACTTC CASSIVPGASYEQYF
once TRBJ2-2 15 TRBV10-2 TRBD2 TGCGCCAGCATAAAGTTGGGAGGGCCCCACGGGGAGCTGTTTTTT CASIKLGGPHGELFF
. TRBJ1-2 15 TRBV27 . TGTGCCAGCAGTTTATACCCCGGACAAACCTATGGCTACACCTTC CASSLYPGQTYGYTF
. TRBJ2-5 15 TRBV19 TRBD2 TGTGCCAGTAGTATTAGGGCGGGGGGTCGGGAGACCCAGTACTTC CASSIRAGGRETQYF
. TRBJ1-2 14 TRBV7-9 . TGTGCCAGTTCCCTGGGCTCTTCCAACTATGGCTACACCTTC CASSLGSSNYGYTF
. TRBJ1-4 14 TRBV7-9 TRBD1 TGTGCCAGCAGCTCAGACAGGGTCAGGGAAAAACTGTTTTTT CASSSDRVREKLFF